This T cell receptor beta chain was obtained from a study of blood T cell repertoires in COVID-19. The overall study: From T cells, B-cell-depleted T cells, or PBMCs came the material, which was cDNA or gDNA.

Authors' data handling: Cell counts per sample came from amplifying reference gene primers. Sequencing used immunoSEQ multiplex PCR; TCRdb keeps in-frame clones, though not all of them. Clone size and V and J calls were adopted from that table, with D and trimming inferred from the DNA. The data contain about 240,000 clones, around 90% of them seen just once; the ten biggest clones take up around 7.2%. The germline CDR1 and CDR2 sequences are MNHNY and SVGAGI (reference sequence). Trimming pared 2 bases from V and 4 bases from J, leaving 11 bases between. This CDR3 contains 14 residues. V gene TRBV6-6 combines with J gene TRBJ1-2; D may be TRBD1 (5 bases). Sample: peripheral blood. This sequence originates from a man between 60 and 75 years old who had recovered from COVID-19. This CDR3 reads CASSYGAGSYGYTF. The CDR3 nucleotides read TGTGCCAGCAGTTACGGGGCCGGGAGCTATGGCTACACCTTC.